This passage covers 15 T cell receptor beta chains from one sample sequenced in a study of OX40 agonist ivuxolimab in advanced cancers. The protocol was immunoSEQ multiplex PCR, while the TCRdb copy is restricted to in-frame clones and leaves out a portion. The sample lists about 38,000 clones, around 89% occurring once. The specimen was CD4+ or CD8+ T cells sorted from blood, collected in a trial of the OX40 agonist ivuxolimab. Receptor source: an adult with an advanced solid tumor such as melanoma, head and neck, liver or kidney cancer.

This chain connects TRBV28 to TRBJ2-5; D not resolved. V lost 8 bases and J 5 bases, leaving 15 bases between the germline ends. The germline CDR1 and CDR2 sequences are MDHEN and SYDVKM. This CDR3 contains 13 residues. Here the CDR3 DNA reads TGTGCCAGCCTCACCTTAGGCATCGAGACCCAGTACTTC. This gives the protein CASLTLGIETQYF.

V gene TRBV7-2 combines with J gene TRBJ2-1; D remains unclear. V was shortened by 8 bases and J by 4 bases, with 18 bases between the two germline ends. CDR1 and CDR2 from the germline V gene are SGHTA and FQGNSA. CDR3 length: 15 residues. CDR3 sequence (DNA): TGTGCCAGCTCCTCGGGTTTTAGTACTTACAATGAGCAGTTCTTC. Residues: CASSSGFSTYNEQFF.

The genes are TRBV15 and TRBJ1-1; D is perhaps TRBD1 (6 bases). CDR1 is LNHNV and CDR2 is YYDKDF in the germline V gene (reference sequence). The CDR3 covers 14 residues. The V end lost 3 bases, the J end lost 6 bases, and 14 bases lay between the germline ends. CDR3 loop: CATSSGTLFPEAFF. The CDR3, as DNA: TGTGCCACCAGCAGCGGGACACTCTTCCCTGAAGCTTTCTTT.

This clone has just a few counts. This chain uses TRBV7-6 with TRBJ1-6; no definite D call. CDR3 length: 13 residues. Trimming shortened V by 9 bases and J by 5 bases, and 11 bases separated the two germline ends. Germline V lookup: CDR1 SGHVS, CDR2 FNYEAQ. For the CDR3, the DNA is TGTGCCAGTTCCGACGGACATAATTCACCCCTCCACTTT. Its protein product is CASSDGHNSPLHF.

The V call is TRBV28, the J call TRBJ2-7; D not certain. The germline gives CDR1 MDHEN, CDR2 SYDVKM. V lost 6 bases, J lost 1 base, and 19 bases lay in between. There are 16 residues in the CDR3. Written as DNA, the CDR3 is TGTGCCAGCAGACCGGACGGAGAGGCGGATTCCTACGAGCAGTACTTC. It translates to CASRPDGEADSYEQYF.

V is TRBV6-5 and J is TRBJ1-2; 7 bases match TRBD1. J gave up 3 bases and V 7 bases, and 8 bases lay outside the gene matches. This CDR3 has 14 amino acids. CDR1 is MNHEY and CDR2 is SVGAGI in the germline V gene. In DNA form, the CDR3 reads TGTGCCAGCACCCCTGGGACAGACGACTATGGCTACACCTTC. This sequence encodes CASTPGTDDYGYTF.

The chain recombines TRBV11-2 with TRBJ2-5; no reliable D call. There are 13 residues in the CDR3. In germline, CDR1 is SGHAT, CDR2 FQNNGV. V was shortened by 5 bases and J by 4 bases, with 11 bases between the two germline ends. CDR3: CASSLVTGETQYF. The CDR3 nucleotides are TGTGCCAGCAGCCTAGTAACCGGAGAGACCCAGTACTTC.

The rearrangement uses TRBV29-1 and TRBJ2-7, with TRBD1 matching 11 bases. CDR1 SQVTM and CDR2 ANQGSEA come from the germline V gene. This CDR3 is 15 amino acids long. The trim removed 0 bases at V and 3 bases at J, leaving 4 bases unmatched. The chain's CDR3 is CSVEEWTGGFYEQYF. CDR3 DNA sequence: TGCAGCGTTGAAGAGTGGACAGGGGGCTTCTACGAGCAGTACTTC.

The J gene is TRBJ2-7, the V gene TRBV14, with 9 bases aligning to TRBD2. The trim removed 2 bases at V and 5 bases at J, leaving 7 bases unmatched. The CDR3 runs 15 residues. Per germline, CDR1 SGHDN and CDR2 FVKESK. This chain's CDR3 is CASSQWASGVNEQYF. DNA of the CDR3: TGTGCCAGCAGCCAATGGGCTAGCGGGGTAAACGAGCAGTACTTC.

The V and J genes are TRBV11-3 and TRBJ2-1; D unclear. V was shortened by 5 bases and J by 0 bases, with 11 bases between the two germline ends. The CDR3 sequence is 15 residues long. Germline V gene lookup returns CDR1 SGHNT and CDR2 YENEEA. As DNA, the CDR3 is TGTGCCAGCAGCCCCAGCTCGGACTCCTACAATGAGCAGTTCTTC. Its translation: CASSPSSDSYNEQFF.

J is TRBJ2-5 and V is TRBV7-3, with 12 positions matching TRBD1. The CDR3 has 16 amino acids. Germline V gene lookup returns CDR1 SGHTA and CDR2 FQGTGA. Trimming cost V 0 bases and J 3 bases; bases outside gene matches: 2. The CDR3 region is CASSLTGTGGKETQYF. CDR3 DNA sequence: TGTGCCAGCAGCTTAACTGGGACAGGGGGCAAAGAGACCCAGTACTTC.

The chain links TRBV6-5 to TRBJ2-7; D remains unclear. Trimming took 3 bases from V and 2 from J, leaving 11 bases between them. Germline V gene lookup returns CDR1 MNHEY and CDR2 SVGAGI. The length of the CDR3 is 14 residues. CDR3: CASSYVPPAYEQYF. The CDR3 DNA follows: TGTGCCAGCAGTTATGTTCCCCCCGCCTACGAGCAGTACTTC.

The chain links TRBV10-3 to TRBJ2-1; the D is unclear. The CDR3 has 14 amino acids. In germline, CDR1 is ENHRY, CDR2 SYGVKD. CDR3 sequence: CASRHLDSYNEQFF. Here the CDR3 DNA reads TGTGCGTCCCGCCATTTGGACTCCTACAATGAGCAGTTCTTC.

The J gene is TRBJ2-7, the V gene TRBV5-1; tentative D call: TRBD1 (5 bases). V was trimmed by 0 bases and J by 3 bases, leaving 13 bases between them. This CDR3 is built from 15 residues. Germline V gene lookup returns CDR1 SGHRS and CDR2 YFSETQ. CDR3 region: CASSLGQSRNYEQYF. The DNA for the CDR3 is TGCGCCAGCAGCTTGGGACAGTCCAGAAACTACGAGCAGTACTTC.

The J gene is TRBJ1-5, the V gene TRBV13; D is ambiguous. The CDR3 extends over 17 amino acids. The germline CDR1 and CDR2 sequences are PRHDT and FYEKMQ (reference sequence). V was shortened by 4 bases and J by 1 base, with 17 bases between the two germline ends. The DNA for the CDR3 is TGTGCCAGCAGCTACGCCCCCCGGGCAGGAAGCAATCAGCCCCAGCATTTT. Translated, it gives CASSYAPRAGSNQPQHF.